The 14 T cell receptor beta chains below all came from one sample that was sequenced in a study of CD8+CD57+ T cells in acquired aplastic anemia. Profiling of TCR beta VDJ combinations and CDR3 sequences used genomic DNA as template. Each CDR3 protein is one row after TCRdb ran MiXCR on the reads. This sample has about 180,000 distinct CDR3 sequences; 50% to 65% occur once, and the top ten carry about 44%. Before being chosen for sequencing, patients had shown CD8+CD57+ cell expansion by flow cytometry. The material sequenced was sorted CD4+, CD8+, or CD8+CD57+ T cells (not recorded which) from PBMCs. These receptors all come from a human donor with aplastic anemia.

This clonotype was seen ten or more times. The rearrangement joins TRBV12-3 or TRBV12-4 to TRBJ2-3; 7 bases map to TRBD1. This CDR3 comprises 17 residues. Germline trimming cut 2 bases from V and 1 base from J; bases unmatched to any gene: 9. The CDR3 protein is CASSLQHLGQGTDTQYF. CDR3 DNA sequence: TGTGCCAGCAGTTTACAACACCTTGGACAGGGCACAGATACGCAGTATTTT.

Worth noting for this clonotype: A read error is possible here, since a much larger clone lies one base away. The rearrangement joins TRBV9 to TRBJ1-1; TRBD1 is a possible D gene (6 bases). This CDR3 region has 15 residues. Germline V gene lookup returns CDR1 SGDLS and CDR2 YYNGEE. CDR3 region: CASSPLGGRNIEAFF. Here the CDR3 DNA reads TGTGCCAGCAGCCCCCTAGGGGGACGGAACATTGAAGCTTTCTTT.

The chain carries TRBV11-2 and TRBJ2-7, with D possibly TRBD1 on 6 matching bases. The CDR3 spans 15 residues. The germline gives CDR1 SGHAT, CDR2 FQNNGV. Trimming removed 3 bases from V and 4 bases from J, with 16 bases in between. The CDR3 DNA is TGTGCCAGCAGCTTTGCGACAGGAAGCAGGTACGAGCAGTACTTC. It encodes CASSFATGSRYEQYF.

This clonotype was recorded only once. V and J are TRBV7-3 and TRBJ2-1, with D possibly matching TRBD1 (5 bases). The CDR3 loop spans 14 amino acids. Germline CDR1 and CDR2: SGHTA and FQGTGA. Trimming took 3 bases from V and 3 from J, leaving 9 bases between them. CDR3 loop: CASSLQGIYNEQFF. The CDR3 nucleotides read TGTGCCAGCAGCTTGCAGGGAATCTACAATGAGCAGTTCTTC.

The rearrangement joins TRBV11-2 to TRBJ2-3; D is unclear. The V gene lost 5 bases and the J gene lost 3 bases, with 15 bases spanning the gap. Looked up from germline, CDR1 is SGHAT and CDR2 is FQNNGV. This CDR3 comprises 15 residues. Here the CDR3 DNA reads TGTGCCAGCAGCCGCTCGGACCTATTGACAGATACGCAGTATTTT. Its translation is CASSRSDLLTDTQYF.

The chain has TRBV12-3 or TRBV12-4 and TRBJ1-6; 8 positions agree with TRBD1. CDR3 size: 16 residues. Losses at the gene ends were 0 bases for V and 6 bases for J; bases not matched to a gene: 4. CDR3: CASSLAQQGVNSPLHF. DNA for the CDR3: TGTGCCAGCAGTTTAGCACAACAGGGGGTTAATTCACCCCTCCACTTT.

The gene calls are TRBV20-1 and TRBJ1-2; no firm D call. Germline loops: CDR1 DFQATT, CDR2 SNEGSKA (reference sequence). The CDR3 contains 15 residues. V dropped 1 base and J dropped 0 bases, with 12 bases sitting between them. The CDR3 DNA sequence: TGCAGTGCTAGAGTGATAGCCGGAGCTAACTATGGCTACACCTTC. This encodes CSARVIAGANYGYTF.

This clonotype has a handful of counts. V usage is TRBV4-1 and J usage is TRBJ1-4; 7 bases fit TRBD1. In germline, CDR1 is MGHRA, CDR2 YSYEKL. The CDR3 covers 15 residues. V gave up 4 bases and J gave up 6 bases; unmatched junction bases: 8. This chain's CDR3 is CASSRNRGTDEKLFF. CDR3 in DNA: TGCGCCAGCAGCCGCAACAGGGGAACAGATGAAAAACTGTTTTTT.

This clonotype has more than one count but fewer than ten. V and J are TRBV7-9 and TRBJ2-7, with TRBD1 as a possible D gene (5 bases). The CDR3 length is 16 residues. The germline V gene has CDR1 SEHNR and CDR2 FQNEAQ (reference sequence). Trimming shortened V by 3 bases and J by 6 bases, and 21 bases separated the two germline ends. In nucleotides, the CDR3 is TGTGCCAGCAGCTTCAGCGAAGAACAGGCGATTTTCGAGCAGTACTTC. It encodes CASSFSEEQAIFEQYF.

This chain connects TRBV10-3 to TRBJ1-2, with no clear D. V dropped 6 bases and J dropped 4 bases, with 18 bases sitting between them. The CDR3 runs to 15 residues. Germline V gives CDR1 ENHRY, CDR2 SYGVKD. CDR3 DNA sequence: TGTGCCATCAGCCCCCGGCAGGAGCCTTCCTATGGCTACACCTTC. It codes for CAISPRQEPSYGYTF.

The chain recombines TRBV20-1 with TRBJ2-5; D ambiguous. V was shortened by 3 bases and J by 4 bases, with 3 bases between the two germline ends. The germline gives CDR1 DFQATT, CDR2 SNEGSKA (reference sequence). The CDR3 sequence is 10 residues long. The CDR3 region has the DNA TGCAGTGCTAGGTTAGAGACCCAGTACTTC. This sequence encodes CSARLETQYF.

This sequence joins TRBV19 and TRBJ1-1, with TRBD1 matching over 11 bases. With 5 bases clipped from V and 4 bases from J, the junction kept 9 bases outside the gene matches. The CDR3 runs 16 residues. Looked up from germline, CDR1 is LNHDA and CDR2 is SQIVND (reference sequence). This CDR3 reads CASSPSDRGRVTEAFF. CDR3 DNA: TGTGCCAGTAGTCCCTCGGACAGGGGGCGCGTCACTGAAGCTTTCTTT.

The chain uses TRBV10-3 and TRBJ2-2; TRBD1 matches 10 bases. Germline CDR1 reads ENHRY; CDR2 reads SYGVKD. V lost 2 bases, J lost 1 base, and 1 base stayed unmatched. The CDR3 extends over 16 amino acids. The CDR3 DNA follows: TGTGCCATCAGTGAGGGGACAGGGGTGAACACCGGGGAGCTGTTTTTT. This gives the protein CAISEGTGVNTGELFF.

This rearrangement joins TRBV7-9 to TRBJ2-3, with 9 positions matching TRBD2. The CDR3 is made up of 14 amino acids. CDR1 and CDR2 (germline): SEHNR, FQNEAQ (reference sequence). The J segment lost 11 bases and the V segment lost 5 bases, leaving 11 bases of the junction unmatched. CDR3 bases: TGTGCCAGCAGCCCCGACGGTAGCGGGGGTGAGCAGTATTTT. Amino acid sequence: CASSPDGSGGEQYF.